A single count supports the clone carrying this T cell receptor beta chain. This sample is drawn from a study of CD8 T cells in Susac syndrome. CDR3 length: 14 residues. Trimming cost V 7 bases and J 8 bases; bases outside gene matches: 11. Germline V gene data show CDR1 as LNHDA and CDR2 as SQIVND (reference sequence). Reverse transcription of about 0.45 to 1 ug RNA was carried out with random hexamers. By means of immunoSEQ multiplex PCR, TCR beta CDR3 spanning 54 Vbeta and 13 Jbeta underwent amplification. TCRdb re-called the immunoSEQ multiplex PCR reads with MiXCR, one entry per CDR3 protein. The sample lists approximately 150,000 distinct CDR3 sequences, roughly nine tenths occurring once.

This clonotype was sampled from a human donor in good health. V usage is TRBV19 and J usage is TRBJ2-3; TRBD1 matches at 8 bases. Sequenced input: CD4+ T cells from PBMCs. As DNA, the CDR3 is TGTGCCAGTATGCGGGGACAGGACATCGGTACGCAGTATTTT. It codes for CASMRGQDIGTQYF.